Following are 5 T cell receptor beta chains from one sample sequenced in a study of cytomegalovirus exposure and HLA in healthy donors. PCR amplification relied on 60 Vbeta primers (plus 13 Jbeta primers). Clones were sequenced by immunoSEQ multiplex PCR, and TCRdb holds only the in-frame ones, with some missing. The sample shows 52,000 or so clones, roughly 80% of them seen only once. Specimen: PBMCs. The receptors derive from a woman in her thirties or forties in good health and CMV-seropositive.

The CDR3 DNA is TGTGCCAGCAGCTTATCCAGGGGTGGGGCCAACGTCCTGACTTTC. Translating it yields CASSLSRGGANVLTF. V usage is TRBV11-1 and J usage is TRBJ2-6; possible D gene TRBD1, 6 bases. V lost 2 bases, J lost 3 bases, and 8 bases lay in between. Germline V gene lookup returns CDR1 SGHAT and CDR2 FQDESV (reference sequence). This CDR3 has 15 amino acids.

This clone has a single count. The V gene is TRBV28, the J gene TRBJ2-7; TRBD1 agrees at 8 bases. V shed 7 bases and J 4 bases; nucleotides not matched to a gene: 9. Germline CDR1 and CDR2: MDHEN and SYDVKM. The CDR3 has 14 amino acids. CDR3 protein: CASTQTGVEYEQYF. The DNA for the CDR3 is TGTGCCAGCACCCAGACAGGGGTAGAGTACGAGCAGTACTTC.

This clone occurred once. The rearrangement uses TRBV7-3 and TRBJ2-7; the match to TRBD1 covers 10 bases. There are 13 residues in the CDR3. The germline V gene has CDR1 SGHTA and CDR2 FQGTGA. The V segment lost 5 bases and the J segment 6 bases; nucleotides outside the gene matches: 4. CDR3 sequence (DNA): TGTGCCAGCAGCCCGACAGGGGGCATCGAGCAGTACTTC. Translating it yields CASSPTGGIEQYF.

The chain links TRBV21-1 to TRBJ2-2; the D call of TRBD1 is as the table states it, not checked on the DNA. TRBV21-1 is termed a pseudogene. This CDR3 has 15 residues. CDR3 DNA sequence: TGTGCCAGCAGCCCCGGAGGACAGCACACCGGGGAGCTGTTTTTT. It yields the protein CASSPGGQHTGELFF.

V and J are TRBV7-6 and TRBJ2-3, with 8 bases matching TRBD2. The trim removed 1 base at V and 5 bases at J, leaving 8 bases unmatched. From germline, CDR1 is SGHVS and CDR2 FNYEAQ. CDR3 length: 16 residues. CDR3 nucleotides: TGTGCCAGCAGCTTAGATTCACGGGGGGGCCAAGATACGCAGTATTTT. Its translation: CASSLDSRGGQDTQYF.